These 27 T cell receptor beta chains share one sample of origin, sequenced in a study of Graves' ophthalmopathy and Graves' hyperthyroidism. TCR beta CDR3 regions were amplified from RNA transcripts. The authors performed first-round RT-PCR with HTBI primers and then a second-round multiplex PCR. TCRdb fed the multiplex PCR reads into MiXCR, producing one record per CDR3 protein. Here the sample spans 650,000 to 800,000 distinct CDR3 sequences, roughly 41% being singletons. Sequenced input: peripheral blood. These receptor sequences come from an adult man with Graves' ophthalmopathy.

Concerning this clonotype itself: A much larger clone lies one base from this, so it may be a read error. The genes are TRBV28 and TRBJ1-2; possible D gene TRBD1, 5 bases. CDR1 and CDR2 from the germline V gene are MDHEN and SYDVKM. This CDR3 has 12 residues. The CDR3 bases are TGTGCCGGCAGCCAAGAGGGGTGGGGCTACACCTTC. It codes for CAGSQEGWGYTF.

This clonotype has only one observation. The chain's CDR3 is CASSLTEPYNSPLHF. CDR3 coding DNA: TGTGCCAGCAGCTTGACAGAACCCTATAATTCACCCCTCCACTTT. The J gene is TRBJ1-6, the V gene TRBV7-9, with D perhaps TRBD1 (5 bases). The germline V gene has CDR1 SEHNR and CDR2 FQNEAQ (reference sequence). The CDR3 totals 15 residues. V was cut by 3 bases and J by 2 bases, with 8 bases left in between.

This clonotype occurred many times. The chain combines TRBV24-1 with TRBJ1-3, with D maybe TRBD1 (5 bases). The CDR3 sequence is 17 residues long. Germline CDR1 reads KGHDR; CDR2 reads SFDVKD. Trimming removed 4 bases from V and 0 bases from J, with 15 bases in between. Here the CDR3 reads CATSDAGTDISGNTIYF. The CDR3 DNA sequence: TGTGCCACCAGTGACGCCGGGACGGATATCTCTGGAAACACCATATATTTT.

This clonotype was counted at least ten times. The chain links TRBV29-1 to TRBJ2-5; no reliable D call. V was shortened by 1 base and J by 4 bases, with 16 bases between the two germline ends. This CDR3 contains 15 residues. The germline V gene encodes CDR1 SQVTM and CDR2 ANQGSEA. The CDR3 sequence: CSVEGLMELGETQYF. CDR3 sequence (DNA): TGCAGCGTTGAAGGACTCATGGAGCTTGGAGAGACCCAGTACTTC.

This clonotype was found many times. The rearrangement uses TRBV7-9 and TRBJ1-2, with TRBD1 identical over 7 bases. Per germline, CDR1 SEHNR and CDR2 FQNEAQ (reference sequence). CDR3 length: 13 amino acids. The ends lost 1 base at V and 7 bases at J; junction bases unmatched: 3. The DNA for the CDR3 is TGTGCCAGCAGCTTAGGACAGGGCTCTGGCTACACCTTC. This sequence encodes CASSLGQGSGYTF.

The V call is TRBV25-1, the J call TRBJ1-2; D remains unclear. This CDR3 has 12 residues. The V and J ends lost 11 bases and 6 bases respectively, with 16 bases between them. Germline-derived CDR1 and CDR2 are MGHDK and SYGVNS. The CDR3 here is CAWTVGPHGYTF. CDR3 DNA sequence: TGTGCCTGGACTGTCGGACCCCATGGCTACACCTTC.

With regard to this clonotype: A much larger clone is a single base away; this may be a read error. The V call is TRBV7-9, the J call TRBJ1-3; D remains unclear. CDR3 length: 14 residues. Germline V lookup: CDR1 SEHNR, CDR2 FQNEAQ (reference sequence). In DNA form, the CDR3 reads TGTGCCAGCAGTCCAAGAAGGGATGGAAACACCGTATATTTT. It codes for CASSPRRDGNTVYF.

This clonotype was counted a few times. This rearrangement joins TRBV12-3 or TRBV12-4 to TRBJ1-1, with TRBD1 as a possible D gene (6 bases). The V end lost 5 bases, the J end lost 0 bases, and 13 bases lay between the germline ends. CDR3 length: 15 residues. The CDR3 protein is CASSHGQLMNTEAFF. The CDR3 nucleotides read TGTGCCAGCAGTCACGGACAGCTAATGAACACTGAAGCTTTCTTT.

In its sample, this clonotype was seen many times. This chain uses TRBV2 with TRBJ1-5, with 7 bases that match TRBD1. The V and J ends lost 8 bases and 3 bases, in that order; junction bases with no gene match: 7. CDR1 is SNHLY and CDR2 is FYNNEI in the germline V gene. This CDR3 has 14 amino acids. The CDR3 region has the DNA TGTGCCAGCCTCCGGACAGGCCCCAATCAGCCCCAGCATTTT. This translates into CASLRTGPNQPQHF.

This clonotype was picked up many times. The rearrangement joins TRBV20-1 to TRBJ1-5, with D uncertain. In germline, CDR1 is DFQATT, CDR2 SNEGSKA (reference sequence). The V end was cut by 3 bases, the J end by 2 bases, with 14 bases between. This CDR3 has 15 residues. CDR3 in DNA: TGCAGTGCTAGTGGTGGGCTTACGGGCAATCAGCCCCAGCATTTT. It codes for CSASGGLTGNQPQHF.

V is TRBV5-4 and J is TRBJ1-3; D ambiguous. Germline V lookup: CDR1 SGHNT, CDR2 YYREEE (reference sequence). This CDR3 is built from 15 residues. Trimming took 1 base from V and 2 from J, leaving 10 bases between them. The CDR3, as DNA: TGTGCCAGCAGCTTGAGACTGGGCCCTGGAAACACCATATATTTT. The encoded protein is CASSLRLGPGNTIYF. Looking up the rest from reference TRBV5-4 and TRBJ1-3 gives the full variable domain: ETGVTQSPTHLIKTRGQQVTLRCSSQSGHNTVSWYQQALGQGPQFIFQYYREEENGRGNFPPRFSGLQFPNYSSELNVNALELDDSALYLCASSLRLGPGNTIYFGEGSWLTVV.

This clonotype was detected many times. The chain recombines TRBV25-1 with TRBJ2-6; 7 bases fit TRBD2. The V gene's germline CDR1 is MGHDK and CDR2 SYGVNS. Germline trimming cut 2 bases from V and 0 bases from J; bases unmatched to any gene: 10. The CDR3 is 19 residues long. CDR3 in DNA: TGTGCCAGCAGTGAAATTGAACTAGCGACTAGCTCTGGGGCCAACGTCCTGACTTTC. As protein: CASSEIELATSSGANVLTF.

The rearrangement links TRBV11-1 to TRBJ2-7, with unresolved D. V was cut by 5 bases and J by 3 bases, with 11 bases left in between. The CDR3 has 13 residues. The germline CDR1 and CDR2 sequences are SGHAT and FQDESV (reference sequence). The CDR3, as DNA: TGTGCCAGCAGCCCCCGTGGTTACTACGAGCAGTACTTC. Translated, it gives CASSPRGYYEQYF.

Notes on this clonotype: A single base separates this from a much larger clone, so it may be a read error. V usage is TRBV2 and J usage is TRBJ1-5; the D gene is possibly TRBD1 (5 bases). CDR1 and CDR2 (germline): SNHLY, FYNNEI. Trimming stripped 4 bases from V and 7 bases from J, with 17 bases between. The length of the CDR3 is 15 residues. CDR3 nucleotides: TGTGCCAGCAGTGCCGGGCCAACTGGGGACCAGCCCCAGCATTTT. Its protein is CASSAGPTGDQPQHF.

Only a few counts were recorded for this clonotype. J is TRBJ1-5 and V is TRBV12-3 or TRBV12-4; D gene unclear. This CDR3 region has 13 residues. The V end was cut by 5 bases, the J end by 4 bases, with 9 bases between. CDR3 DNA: TGTGCCAGCAGTGGCAGAGCTAATCAGCCCCAGCATTTT. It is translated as CASSGRANQPQHF.

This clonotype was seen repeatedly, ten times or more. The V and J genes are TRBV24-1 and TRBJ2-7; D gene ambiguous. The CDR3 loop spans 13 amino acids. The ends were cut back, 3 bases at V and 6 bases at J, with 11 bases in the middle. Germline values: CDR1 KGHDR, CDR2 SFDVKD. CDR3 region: CATSDVYWGEQYF. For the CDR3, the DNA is TGTGCCACCAGTGATGTCTACTGGGGCGAGCAGTACTTC.

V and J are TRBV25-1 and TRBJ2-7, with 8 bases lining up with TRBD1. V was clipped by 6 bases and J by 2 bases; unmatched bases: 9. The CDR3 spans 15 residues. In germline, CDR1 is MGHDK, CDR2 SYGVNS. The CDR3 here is CASSLTGGSAYEQYF. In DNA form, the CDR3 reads TGTGCCAGCAGCTTAACAGGGGGTAGCGCCTACGAGCAGTACTTC.

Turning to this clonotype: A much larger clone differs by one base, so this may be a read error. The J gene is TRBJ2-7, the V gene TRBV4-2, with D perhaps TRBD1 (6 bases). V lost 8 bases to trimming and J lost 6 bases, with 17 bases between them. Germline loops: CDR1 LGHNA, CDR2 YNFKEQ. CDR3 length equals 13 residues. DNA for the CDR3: TGTGCCAGCGGTACCCCAGGGGCATCCGAGCAGTACTTC. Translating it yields CASGTPGASEQYF.

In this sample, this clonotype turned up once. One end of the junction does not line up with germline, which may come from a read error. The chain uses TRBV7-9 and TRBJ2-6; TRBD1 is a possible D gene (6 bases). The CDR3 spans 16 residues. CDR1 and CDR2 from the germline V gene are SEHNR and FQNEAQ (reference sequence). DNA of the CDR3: TGTGCTAGCAGCCCAAGGGCCGCCCGAGGGGGCAACGTCCTGACTTTC. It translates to CASSPRAARGGNVLTF.

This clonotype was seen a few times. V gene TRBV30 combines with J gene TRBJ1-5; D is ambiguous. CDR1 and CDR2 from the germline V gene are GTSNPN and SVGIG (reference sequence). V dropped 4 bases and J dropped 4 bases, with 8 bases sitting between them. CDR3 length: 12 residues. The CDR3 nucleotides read TGTGCCTGGAAGGTACAGAATCAGCCCCAGCATTTT. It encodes CAWKVQNQPQHF.

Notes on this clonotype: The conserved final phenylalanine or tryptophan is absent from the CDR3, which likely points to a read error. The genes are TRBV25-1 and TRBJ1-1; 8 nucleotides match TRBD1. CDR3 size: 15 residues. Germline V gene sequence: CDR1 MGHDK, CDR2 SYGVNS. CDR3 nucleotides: TGTGCCGGCAGTGAAACCAGGGGGCAGCGCGATGAAGCTTTCCTT. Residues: CAGSETRGQRDEAFL.

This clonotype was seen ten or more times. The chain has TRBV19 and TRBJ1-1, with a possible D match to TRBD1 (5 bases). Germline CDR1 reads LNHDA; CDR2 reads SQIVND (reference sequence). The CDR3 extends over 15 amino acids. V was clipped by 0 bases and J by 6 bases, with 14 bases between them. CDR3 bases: TGTGCCAGTAGTATAGATATGACCGCGGGGGCTGAAGCTTTCTTT. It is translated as CASSIDMTAGAEAFF.

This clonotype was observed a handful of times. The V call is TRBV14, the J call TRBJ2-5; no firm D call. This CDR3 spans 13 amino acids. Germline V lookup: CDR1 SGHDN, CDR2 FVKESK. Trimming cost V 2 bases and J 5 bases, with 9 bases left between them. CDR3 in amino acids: CASSQLGMETQYF. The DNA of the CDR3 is TGTGCCAGCAGCCAATTGGGAATGGAGACCCAGTACTTC.

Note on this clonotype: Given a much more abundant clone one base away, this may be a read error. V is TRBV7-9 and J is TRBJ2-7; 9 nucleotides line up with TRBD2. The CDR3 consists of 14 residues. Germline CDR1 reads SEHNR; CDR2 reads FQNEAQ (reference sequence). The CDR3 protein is CAGSPRSGGYEQYF. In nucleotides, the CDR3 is TGTGCCGGCAGCCCCCGTAGCGGGGGTTACGAGCAGTACTTC.

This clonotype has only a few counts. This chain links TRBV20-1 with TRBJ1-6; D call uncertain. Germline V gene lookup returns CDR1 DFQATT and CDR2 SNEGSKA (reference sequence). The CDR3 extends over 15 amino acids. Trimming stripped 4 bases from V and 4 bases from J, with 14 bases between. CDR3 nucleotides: TGCAGTGCTAATTCAGACGGCCGGTATAATTCACCCCTCCACTTT. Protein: CSANSDGRYNSPLHF.

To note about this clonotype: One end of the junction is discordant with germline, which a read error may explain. The CDR3 nucleotides read TGCAGCGTTTACAGGAACACTGAAGCTTTC. This sequence encodes CSVYRNTEAF. This rearrangement joins TRBV29-1 to TRBJ2-6; perhaps TRBD1 as D (5 bases). The germline V gene encodes CDR1 SQVTM and CDR2 ANQGSEA. The CDR3 loop spans 10 amino acids.

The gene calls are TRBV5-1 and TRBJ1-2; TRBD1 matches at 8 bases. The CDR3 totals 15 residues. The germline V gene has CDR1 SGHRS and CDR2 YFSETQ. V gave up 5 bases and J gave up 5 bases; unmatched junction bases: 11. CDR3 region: CASSRDRGTRYGYTF. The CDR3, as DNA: TGCGCCAGCAGTCGAGACAGGGGTACACGGTATGGCTACACCTTC. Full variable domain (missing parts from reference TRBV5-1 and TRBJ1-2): KAGVTQTPRYLIKTRGQQVTLSCSPISGHRSVSWYQQTPGQGLQFLFEYFSETQRNKGNFPGRFSGRQFSNSRSEMNVSTLELGDSALYLCASSRDRGTRYGYTFGSGTRLTVV.